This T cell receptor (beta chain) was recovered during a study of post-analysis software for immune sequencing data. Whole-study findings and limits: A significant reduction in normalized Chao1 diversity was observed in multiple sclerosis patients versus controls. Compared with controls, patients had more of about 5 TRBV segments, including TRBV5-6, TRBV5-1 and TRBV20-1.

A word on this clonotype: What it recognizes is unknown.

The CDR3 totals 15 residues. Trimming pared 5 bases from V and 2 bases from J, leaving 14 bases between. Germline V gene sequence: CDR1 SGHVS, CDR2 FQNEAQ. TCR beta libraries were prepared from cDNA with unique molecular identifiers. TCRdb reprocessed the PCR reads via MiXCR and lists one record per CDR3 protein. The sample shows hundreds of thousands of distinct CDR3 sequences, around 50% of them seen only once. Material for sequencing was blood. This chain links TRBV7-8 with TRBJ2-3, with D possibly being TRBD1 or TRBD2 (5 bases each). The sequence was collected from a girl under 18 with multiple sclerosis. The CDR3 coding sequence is TGTGCCAGCAGCCCCGCCGGGGCCGACACAGATACGCAGTATTTT. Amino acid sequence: CASSPAGADTDTQYF. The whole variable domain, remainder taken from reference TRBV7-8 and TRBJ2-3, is GAGVSQSPRYKVAKRGQDVALRCDPISGHVSLFWYQQALGQGPEFLTYFQNEAQLDKSGLPSDRFFAERPEGSVSTLKIQRTQQEDSAVYLCASSPAGADTDTQYFGPGTRLTVL.